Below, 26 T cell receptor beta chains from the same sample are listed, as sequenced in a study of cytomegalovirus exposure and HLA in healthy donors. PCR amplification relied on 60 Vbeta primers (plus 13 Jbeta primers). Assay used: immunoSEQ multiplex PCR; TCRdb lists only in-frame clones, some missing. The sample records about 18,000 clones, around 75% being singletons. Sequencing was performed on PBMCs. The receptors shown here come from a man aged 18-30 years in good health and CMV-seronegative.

The CDR3 loop reads CASRKKNRDEQYF. In DNA, the CDR3 is TGTGCCAGCAGGAAAAAAAACAGGGATGAGCAGTACTTC. The chain carries TRBV6-5 and TRBJ2-7; TRBD1 is a possible D gene (6 bases). Trimming stripped 6 bases from V and 7 bases from J, with 16 bases between. The CDR3 covers 13 residues. Looked up from germline, CDR1 is MNHEY and CDR2 is SVGAGI.

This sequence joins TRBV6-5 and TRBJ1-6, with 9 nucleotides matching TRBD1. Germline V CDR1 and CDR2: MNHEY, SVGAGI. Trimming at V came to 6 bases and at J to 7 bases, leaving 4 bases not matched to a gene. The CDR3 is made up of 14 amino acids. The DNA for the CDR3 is TGTGCCAGCAGCAAAGGGACAGGGAATTCACCCCTCCACTTT. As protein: CASSKGTGNSPLHF.

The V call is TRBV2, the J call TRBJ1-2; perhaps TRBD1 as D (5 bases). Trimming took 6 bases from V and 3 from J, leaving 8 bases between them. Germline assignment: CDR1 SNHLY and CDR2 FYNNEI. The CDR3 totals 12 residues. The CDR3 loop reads CASRWGDYGYTF. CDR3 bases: TGTGCCAGCAGATGGGGCGACTATGGCTACACCTTC.

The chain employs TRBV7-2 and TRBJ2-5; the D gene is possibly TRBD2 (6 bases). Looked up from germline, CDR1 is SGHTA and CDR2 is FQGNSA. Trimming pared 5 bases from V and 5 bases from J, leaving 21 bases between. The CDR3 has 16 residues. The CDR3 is CASSPQGPGVRETQYF. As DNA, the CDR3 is TGTGCCAGCAGCCCTCAGGGTCCGGGGGTCCGGGAGACCCAGTACTTC.

This CDR3 is CASSGQGARGYTF. CDR3 DNA sequence: TGTGCCAGCAGTGGACAGGGGGCGCGTGGCTACACCTTC. This chain connects TRBV2 to TRBJ1-2; 10 positions match TRBD1. With 4 bases clipped from V and 7 bases from J, the junction kept 3 bases outside the gene matches. The CDR3 contains 13 residues. CDR1 SNHLY and CDR2 FYNNEI come from the germline V gene.

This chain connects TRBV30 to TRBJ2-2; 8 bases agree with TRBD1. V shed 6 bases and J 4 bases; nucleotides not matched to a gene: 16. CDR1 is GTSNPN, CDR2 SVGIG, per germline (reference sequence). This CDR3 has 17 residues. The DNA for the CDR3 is TGTGCCTGCAGGGGGCCGGGTTCGGAACTAAGCACCGGGGAGCTGTTTTTT. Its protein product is CACRGPGSELSTGELFF.

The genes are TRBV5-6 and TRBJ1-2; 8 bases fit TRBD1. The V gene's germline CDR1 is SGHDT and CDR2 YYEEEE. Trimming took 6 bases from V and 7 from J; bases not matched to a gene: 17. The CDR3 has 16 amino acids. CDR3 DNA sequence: TGTGCCAGCATTGTCTCAGGGACAGGCGCCCGCGTTGGCTACACCTTC. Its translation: CASIVSGTGARVGYTF.

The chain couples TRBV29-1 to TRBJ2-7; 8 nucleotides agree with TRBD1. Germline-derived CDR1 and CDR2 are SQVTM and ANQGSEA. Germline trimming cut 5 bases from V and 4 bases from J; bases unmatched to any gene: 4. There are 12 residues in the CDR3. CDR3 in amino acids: CSVRQGAYEQYF. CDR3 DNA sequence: TGCAGCGTTCGGCAGGGGGCGTACGAGCAGTACTTC.

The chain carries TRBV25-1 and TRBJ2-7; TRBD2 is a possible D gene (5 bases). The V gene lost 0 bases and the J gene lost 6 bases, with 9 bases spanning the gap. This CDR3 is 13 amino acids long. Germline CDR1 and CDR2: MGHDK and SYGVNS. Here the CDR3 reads CASSEYLGSEQYF. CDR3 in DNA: TGTGCCAGCAGTGAATACTTGGGGAGCGAGCAGTACTTC.

CDR3: CAWSARVTDTQYF. CDR3 DNA: TGTGCCTGGAGTGCACGGGTCACAGATACGCAGTATTTT. The rearrangement joins TRBV30 to TRBJ2-3; D call uncertain. The CDR3 loop spans 13 amino acids. The germline CDR1 and CDR2 sequences are GTSNPN and SVGIG (reference sequence). Trimming pared 1 base from V and 2 bases from J, leaving 7 bases between.

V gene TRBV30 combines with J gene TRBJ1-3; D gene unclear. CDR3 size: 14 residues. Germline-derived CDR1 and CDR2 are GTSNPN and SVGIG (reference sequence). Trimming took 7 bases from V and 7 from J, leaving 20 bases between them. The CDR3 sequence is CASARAGLGNTIYF. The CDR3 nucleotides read TGTGCCTCGGCCAGAGCGGGCCTTGGGAACACCATATATTTT. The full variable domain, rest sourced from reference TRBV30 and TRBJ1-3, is SQTIHQWPATLVQPVGSPLSLECTVEGTSNPNLYWYRQAAGRGLQLLFYSVGIGQISSEVPQNLSASRPQDRQFILSSKKLLLSDSGFYLCASARAGLGNTIYFGEGSWLTVV.

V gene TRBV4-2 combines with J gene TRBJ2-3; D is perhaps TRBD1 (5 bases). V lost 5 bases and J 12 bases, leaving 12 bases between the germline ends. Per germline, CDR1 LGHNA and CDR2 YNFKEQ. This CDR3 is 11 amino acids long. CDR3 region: CASSTRQKQYF. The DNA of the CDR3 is TGTGCCAGCAGCACCCGACAGAAACAGTATTTT.

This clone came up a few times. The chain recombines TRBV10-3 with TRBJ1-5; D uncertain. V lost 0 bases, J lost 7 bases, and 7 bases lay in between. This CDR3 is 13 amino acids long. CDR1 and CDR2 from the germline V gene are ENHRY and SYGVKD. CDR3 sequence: CAISESTGQPQHF. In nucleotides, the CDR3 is TGTGCCATCAGTGAGTCGACGGGGCAGCCCCAGCATTTT.

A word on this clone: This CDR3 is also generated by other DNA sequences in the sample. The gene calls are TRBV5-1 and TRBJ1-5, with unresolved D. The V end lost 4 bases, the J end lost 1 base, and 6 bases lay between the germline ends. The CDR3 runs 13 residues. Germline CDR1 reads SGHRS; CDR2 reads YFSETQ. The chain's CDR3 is CASSPSSNQPQHF. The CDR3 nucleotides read TGCGCCAGCAGCCCATCAAGCAATCAGCCCCAGCATTTT. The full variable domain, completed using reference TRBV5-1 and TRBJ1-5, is KAGVTQTPRYLIKTRGQQVTLSCSPISGHRSVSWYQQTPGQGLQFLFEYFSETQRNKGNFPGRFSGRQFSNSRSEMNVSTLELGDSALYLCASSPSSNQPQHFGDGTRLSIL.

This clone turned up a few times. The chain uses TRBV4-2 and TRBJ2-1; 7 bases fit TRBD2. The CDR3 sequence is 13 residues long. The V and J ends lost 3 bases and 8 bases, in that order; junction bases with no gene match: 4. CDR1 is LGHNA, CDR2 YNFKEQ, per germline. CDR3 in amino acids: CASSHLTSDEQFF. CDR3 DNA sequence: TGTGCCAGCAGCCACCTCACTAGCGATGAGCAGTTCTTC.

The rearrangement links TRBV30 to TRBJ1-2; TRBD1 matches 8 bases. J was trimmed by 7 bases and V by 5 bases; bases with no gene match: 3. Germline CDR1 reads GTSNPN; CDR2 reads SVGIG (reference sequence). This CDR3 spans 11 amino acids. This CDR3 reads CAWGTGPGYTF. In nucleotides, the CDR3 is TGTGCCTGGGGGACAGGACCTGGCTACACCTTC.

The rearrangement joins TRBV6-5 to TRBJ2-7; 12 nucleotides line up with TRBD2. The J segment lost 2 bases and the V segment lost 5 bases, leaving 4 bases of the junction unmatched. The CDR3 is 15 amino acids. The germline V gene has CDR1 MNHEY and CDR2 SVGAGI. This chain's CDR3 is CASSQWTSGTYEQYF. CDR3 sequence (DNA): TGTGCCAGCAGTCAATGGACTAGCGGGACCTACGAGCAGTACTTC.

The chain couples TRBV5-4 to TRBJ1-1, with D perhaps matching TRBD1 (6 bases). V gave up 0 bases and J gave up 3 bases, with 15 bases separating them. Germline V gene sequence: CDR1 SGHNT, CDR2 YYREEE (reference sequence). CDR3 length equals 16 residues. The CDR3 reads CASSLGWGRSDTEAFF. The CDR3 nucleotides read TGTGCCAGCAGCTTGGGCTGGGGGCGGTCCGACACTGAAGCTTTCTTT.

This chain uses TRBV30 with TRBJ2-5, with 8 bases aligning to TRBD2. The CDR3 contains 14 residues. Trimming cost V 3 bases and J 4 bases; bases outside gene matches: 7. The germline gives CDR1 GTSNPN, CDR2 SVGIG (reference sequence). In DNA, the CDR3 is TGTGCCTGGAGGCCCGGGGGGGCCGTAGAGACCCAGTACTTC. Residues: CAWRPGGAVETQYF.

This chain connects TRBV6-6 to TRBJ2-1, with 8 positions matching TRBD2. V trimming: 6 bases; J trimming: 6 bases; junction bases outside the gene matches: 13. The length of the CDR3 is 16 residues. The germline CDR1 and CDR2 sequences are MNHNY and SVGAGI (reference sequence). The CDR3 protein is CASSRTSGPGGNEQFF. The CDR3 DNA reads TGTGCCAGCAGCCGAACTAGCGGCCCTGGGGGCAATGAGCAGTTCTTC.

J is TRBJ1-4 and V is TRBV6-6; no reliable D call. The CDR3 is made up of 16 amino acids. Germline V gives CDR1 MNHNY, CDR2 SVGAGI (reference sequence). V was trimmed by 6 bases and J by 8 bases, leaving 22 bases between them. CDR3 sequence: CASRPSGVQVGEKLFF. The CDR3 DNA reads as TGTGCCAGCAGGCCATCCGGGGTCCAGGTCGGCGAAAAACTGTTTTTT.

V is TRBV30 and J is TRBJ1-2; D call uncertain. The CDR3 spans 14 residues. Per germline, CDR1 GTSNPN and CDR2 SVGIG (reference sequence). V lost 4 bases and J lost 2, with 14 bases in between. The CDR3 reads CAWTPGSDNYGYTF. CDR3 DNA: TGTGCCTGGACCCCGGGGTCCGACAACTATGGCTACACCTTC.

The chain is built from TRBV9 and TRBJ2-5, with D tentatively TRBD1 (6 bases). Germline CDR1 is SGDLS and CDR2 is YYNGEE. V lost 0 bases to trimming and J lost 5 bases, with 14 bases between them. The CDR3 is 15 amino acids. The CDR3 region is CASSVDAGDGETQYF. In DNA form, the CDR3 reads TGTGCCAGCAGCGTAGACGCAGGGGACGGGGAGACCCAGTACTTC.

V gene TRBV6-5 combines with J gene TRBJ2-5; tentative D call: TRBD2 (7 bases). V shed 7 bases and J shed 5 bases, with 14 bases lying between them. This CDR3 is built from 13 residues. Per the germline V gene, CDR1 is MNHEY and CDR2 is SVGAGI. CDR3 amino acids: CASKSGGHETQYF. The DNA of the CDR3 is TGTGCCAGCAAATCGGGGGGCCACGAGACCCAGTACTTC.

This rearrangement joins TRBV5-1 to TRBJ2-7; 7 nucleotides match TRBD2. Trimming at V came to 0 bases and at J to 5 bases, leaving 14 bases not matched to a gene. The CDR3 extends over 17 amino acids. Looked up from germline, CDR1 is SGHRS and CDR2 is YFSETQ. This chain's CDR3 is CASSLGLSPGTKHEQYF. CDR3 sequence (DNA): TGCGCCAGCAGCTTGGGCCTATCCCCCGGGACTAAACACGAGCAGTACTTC.

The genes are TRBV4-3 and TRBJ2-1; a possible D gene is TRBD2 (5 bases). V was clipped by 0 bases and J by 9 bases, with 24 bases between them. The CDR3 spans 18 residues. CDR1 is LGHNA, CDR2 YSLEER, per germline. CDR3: CASSQEAPGYTRRTEQFF. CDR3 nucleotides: TGCGCCAGCAGCCAAGAGGCCCCAGGCTACACTAGGAGGACTGAGCAGTTCTTC.